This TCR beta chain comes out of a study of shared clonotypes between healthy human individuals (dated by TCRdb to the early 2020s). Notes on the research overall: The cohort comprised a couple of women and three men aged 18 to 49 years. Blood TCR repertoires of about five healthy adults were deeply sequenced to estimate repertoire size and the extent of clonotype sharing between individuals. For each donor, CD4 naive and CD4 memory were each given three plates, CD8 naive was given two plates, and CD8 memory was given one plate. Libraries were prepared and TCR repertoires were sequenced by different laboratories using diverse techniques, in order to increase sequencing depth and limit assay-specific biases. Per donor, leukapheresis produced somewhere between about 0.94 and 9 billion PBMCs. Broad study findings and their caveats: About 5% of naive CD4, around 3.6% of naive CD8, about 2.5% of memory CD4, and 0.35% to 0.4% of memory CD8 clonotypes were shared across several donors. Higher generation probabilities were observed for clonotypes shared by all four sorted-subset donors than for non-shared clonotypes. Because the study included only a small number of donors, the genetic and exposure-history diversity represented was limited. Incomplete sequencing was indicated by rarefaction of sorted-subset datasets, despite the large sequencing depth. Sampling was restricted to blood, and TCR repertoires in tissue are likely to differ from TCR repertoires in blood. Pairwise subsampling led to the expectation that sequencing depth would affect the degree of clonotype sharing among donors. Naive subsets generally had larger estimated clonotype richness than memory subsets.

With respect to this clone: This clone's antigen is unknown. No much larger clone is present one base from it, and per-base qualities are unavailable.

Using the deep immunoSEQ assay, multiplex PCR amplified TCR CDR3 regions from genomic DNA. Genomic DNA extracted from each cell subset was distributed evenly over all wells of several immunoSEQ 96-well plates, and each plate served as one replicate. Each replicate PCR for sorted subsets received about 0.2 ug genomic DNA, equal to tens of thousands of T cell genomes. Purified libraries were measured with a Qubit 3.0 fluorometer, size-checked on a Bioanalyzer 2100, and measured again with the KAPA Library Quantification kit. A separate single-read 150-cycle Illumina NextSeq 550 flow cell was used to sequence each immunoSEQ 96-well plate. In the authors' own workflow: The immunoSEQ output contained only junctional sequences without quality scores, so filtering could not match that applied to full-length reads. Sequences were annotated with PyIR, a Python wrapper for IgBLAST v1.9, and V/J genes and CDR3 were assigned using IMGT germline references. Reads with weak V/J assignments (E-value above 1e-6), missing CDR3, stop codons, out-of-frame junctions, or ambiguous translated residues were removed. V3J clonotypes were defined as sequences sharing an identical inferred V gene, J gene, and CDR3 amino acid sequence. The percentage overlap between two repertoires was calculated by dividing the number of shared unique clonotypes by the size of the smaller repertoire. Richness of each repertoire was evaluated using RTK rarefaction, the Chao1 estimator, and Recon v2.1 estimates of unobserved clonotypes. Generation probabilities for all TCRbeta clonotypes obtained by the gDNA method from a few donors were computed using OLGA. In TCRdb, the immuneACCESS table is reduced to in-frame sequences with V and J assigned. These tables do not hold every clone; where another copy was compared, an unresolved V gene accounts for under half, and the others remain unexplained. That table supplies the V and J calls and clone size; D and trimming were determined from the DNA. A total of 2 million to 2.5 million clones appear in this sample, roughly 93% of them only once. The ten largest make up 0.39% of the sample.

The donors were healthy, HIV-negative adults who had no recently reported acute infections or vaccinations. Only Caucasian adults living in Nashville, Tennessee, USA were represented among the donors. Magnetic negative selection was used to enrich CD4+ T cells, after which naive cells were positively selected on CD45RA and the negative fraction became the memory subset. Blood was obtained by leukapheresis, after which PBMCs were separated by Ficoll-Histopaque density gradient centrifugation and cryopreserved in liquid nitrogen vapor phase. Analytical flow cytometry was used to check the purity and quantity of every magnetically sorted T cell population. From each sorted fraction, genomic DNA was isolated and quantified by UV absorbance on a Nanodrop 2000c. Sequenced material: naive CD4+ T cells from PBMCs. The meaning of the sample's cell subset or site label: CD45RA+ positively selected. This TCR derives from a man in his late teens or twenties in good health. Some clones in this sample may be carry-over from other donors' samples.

The CDR3 region: CASMASGSYEQYF. The DNA sequence is as follows: TGTGCCAGCATGGCTAGCGGTTCCTACGAGCAGTACTTC. The rearranged segments are TRBV6-5 and TRBJ2-7, and TRBD2 matches 7 of the central bases. The germline V gene encodes CDR1 MNHEY and CDR2 SVGAGI. Trimming accounts for 7 bases at V and 1 base at J, while the number of junction bases matched to no gene is 4. There are 13 amino acids in the CDR3, from cysteine to phenylalanine inclusive. The read is trimmed to its CDR3 DNA, 39 bases read in frame from base 1.